These 31 T cell receptor beta chains share one sample of origin, sequenced in a study of control samples from healthy donors and cancer patients. Clones were read by immunoSEQ multiplex PCR, and TCRdb kept only the in-frame ones, dropping some. The sample records tens of thousands of clones, approximately 80% being singletons. Sequencing input: PBMCs. The receptors come from a man in his 60s with head and neck cancer.

The chain has TRBV5-6 and TRBJ1-2; D is undetermined. The CDR3 is 13 amino acids. Germline values: CDR1 SGHDT, CDR2 YYEEEE. Trimming removed 0 bases from V and 8 bases from J, with 11 bases in between. CDR3: CASSLGTLRGYTF. The CDR3 region has the DNA TGTGCCAGCAGCTTGGGAACACTTCGGGGCTACACCTTC.

The genes are TRBV29-1 and TRBJ2-1; 8 bases are a match to TRBD1. The trim removed 6 bases at V and 3 bases at J, leaving 7 bases unmatched. There are 14 residues in the CDR3. Germline loops: CDR1 SQVTM, CDR2 ANQGSEA. The CDR3 DNA reads as TGCAGCGTGAAGACAGGGGCCTTCTACAATGAGCAGTTCTTC. This translates into CSVKTGAFYNEQFF.

The chain has TRBV28 and TRBJ1-1; unclear D gene. The CDR3 totals 11 residues. With 6 bases removed from V and 3 bases from J, the gap between germline ends came to 5 bases. Germline CDR1 MDHEN, CDR2 SYDVKM. Written as DNA, the CDR3 is TGTGCCAGCAGCACCCACACTGAAGCTTTCTTT. This translates into CASSTHTEAFF.

The chain links TRBV7-2 to TRBJ2-3; 9 bases agree with TRBD2. The junction had 8 bases not matched to a gene; V was cut back by 6 bases and J by 4 bases. Germline V gene data show CDR1 as SGHTA and CDR2 as FQGNSA. This CDR3 is 15 amino acids long. CDR3 in amino acids: CASRPSGMGADTQYF. CDR3 coding DNA: TGTGCCAGCAGGCCTAGCGGGATGGGCGCAGATACGCAGTATTTT.

The chain employs TRBV5-1 and TRBJ2-1; TRBD2 matches 15 bases. The CDR3 extends over 16 amino acids. Germline CDR1 and CDR2: SGHRS and YFSETQ. With 3 bases clipped from V and 7 bases from J, the junction kept 5 bases outside the gene matches. In DNA, the CDR3 is TGCGCCAGCAGCTGGACTAGCGGGGGGGCCGCAAATGAGCAGTTCTTC. It encodes CASSWTSGGAANEQFF.

For the CDR3, the DNA is TGTGCCAGCAGACGGCACAGGGCCTCTAGCACAGATACGCAGTATTTT. Translation gives CASRRHRASSTDTQYF. The chain has TRBV7-9 and TRBJ2-3; TRBD1 is a possible D gene (6 bases). Looked up from germline, CDR1 is SEHNR and CDR2 is FQNEAQ (reference sequence). The ends were cut back, 6 bases at V and 0 bases at J, with 16 bases in the middle. CDR3 length: 16 residues. Full variable domain (remainder filled in from reference TRBV7-9 and TRBJ2-3): DTGVSQNPRHKITKRGQNVTFRCDPISEHNRLYWYRQTLGQGPEFLTYFQNEAQLEKSRLLSDRFSAERPKGSFSTLEIQRTEQGDSAMYLCASRRHRASSTDTQYFGPGTRLTVL.

The rearrangement links TRBV6-6 to TRBJ1-1; D perhaps matches TRBD1 (6 bases). With 8 bases removed from V and 1 base from J, the gap between germline ends came to 11 bases. CDR3 size: 13 residues. Germline values: CDR1 MNHNY, CDR2 SVGAGI (reference sequence). The CDR3 here is CASGRGQNTEAFF. The CDR3 region has the DNA TGTGCCAGCGGACGGGGGCAGAACACTGAAGCTTTCTTT.

The chain joins TRBV12-5 to TRBJ2-5; 9 bases match TRBD1. Per germline, CDR1 LGHNT and CDR2 FRNRAP. CDR3 length equals 18 residues. V trimming: 0 bases; J trimming: 2 bases; junction bases outside the gene matches: 10. As DNA, the CDR3 is TGTGCTAGTGGTTTGGTCCTCGGGCTGGGACAGGGACAAGAGACCCAGTACTTC. Protein sequence: CASGLVLGLGQGQETQYF.

The chain employs TRBV29-1 and TRBJ2-1; 11 nucleotides agree with TRBD2. Unmatched junction bases numbered 1, after V lost 3 bases and J lost 0 bases. CDR1 and CDR2 from the germline V gene are SQVTM and ANQGSEA. The CDR3 is 15 residues long. CDR3 DNA: TGCAGCGTTGAGACTAGCGGGGTCTCCTACAATGAGCAGTTCTTC. Translated, it gives CSVETSGVSYNEQFF.

The V and J genes are TRBV5-6 and TRBJ1-3; no clear D gene. Germline loops: CDR1 SGHDT, CDR2 YYEEEE. V lost 1 base and J 2 bases, leaving 10 bases between the germline ends. This CDR3 is 15 amino acids long. The CDR3 DNA reads TGTGCCAGCAGCTTGATGGAAGCCGCTGGAAACACCATATATTTT. Amino acids: CASSLMEAAGNTIYF.

This chain links TRBV29-1 with TRBJ1-1, with 8 bases matching TRBD1. Trimming removed 7 bases from V and 5 bases from J; junction bases left unmatched: 6. Germline CDR1 and CDR2: SQVTM and ANQGSEA. The CDR3 is 12 amino acids. CDR3 sequence (DNA): TGCAGCGCCACAGGGGGTTGGACTGAAGCTTTCTTT. Translated: CSATGGWTEAFF.

The V and J genes are TRBV3-1 (or the pseudogene TRBV3-2) and TRBJ2-3; 7 nucleotides line up with TRBD2. The CDR3 totals 16 residues. V lost 1 base and J lost 4; bases outside the gene matches: 8. The germline CDR1 and CDR2 sequences are LGHDT and YNNKEL (reference sequence). CDR3 protein: CASSQASGLVSDTQYF. The CDR3, as DNA: TGTGCCAGCAGCCAAGCTAGCGGACTAGTCTCAGATACGCAGTATTTT.

V and J are TRBV9 and TRBJ2-3, with no clear D. The germline V gene encodes CDR1 SGDLS and CDR2 YYNGEE. The ends were cut back, 0 bases at V and 1 base at J, with 6 bases in the middle. This CDR3 comprises 14 residues. CDR3 residues: CASSVDRGTDTQYF. CDR3 sequence (DNA): TGTGCCAGCAGCGTAGATCGGGGCACAGATACGCAGTATTTT.

The chain carries TRBV7-8 and TRBJ2-1; 9 positions agree with TRBD2. Trimming removed 3 bases from V and 5 bases from J; junction bases left unmatched: 11. There are 17 residues in the CDR3. The germline CDR1 and CDR2 sequences are SGHVS and FQNEAQ. Here the CDR3 reads CASSFFSSGGSDNEQFF. The CDR3 DNA sequence: TGTGCCAGCAGCTTCTTTTCGAGCGGGGGGTCCGACAATGAGCAGTTCTTC.

The J gene is TRBJ2-3, the V gene TRBV7-2, with D possibly TRBD2 on 6 matching bases. The CDR3 contains 14 residues. CDR1 is SGHTA, CDR2 FQGNSA, per germline. V lost 4 bases to trimming and J lost 3 bases, with 11 bases between them. The CDR3: CASSSFRGTDTQYF. The CDR3 nucleotides are TGTGCCAGCAGCTCTTTTCGGGGGACAGATACGCAGTATTTT.

The rearrangement joins TRBV15 to TRBJ2-5; D is unresolved. Germline CDR1 is LNHNV and CDR2 is YYDKDF (reference sequence). The CDR3 extends over 15 amino acids. Between the trimmed V and J ends, which lost 0 bases and 2 bases, there was a span of 10 bases. This CDR3 reads CATSRDRSQQETQYF. Here the CDR3 DNA reads TGTGCCACCAGCAGAGATAGGAGTCAGCAAGAGACCCAGTACTTC.

The genes are TRBV15 and TRBJ2-2, with D tentatively TRBD1 (6 bases). In germline, CDR1 is LNHNV, CDR2 YYDKDF (reference sequence). The CDR3 length is 15 residues. Between the trimmed V and J ends, which lost 3 bases and 6 bases, there was a span of 14 bases. As DNA, the CDR3 is TGTGCCACCAGCAGTACAGGGAAAATCGCCGGGGAGCTGTTTTTT. Its translation is CATSSTGKIAGELFF.

This clone was found a few times. The CDR3 bases are TGTGCCAGCAGCCAGACTCCCTCTTTGGGGGCCCCACGAAGGGGCTACACCTTC. Amino acid sequence: CASSQTPSLGAPRRGYTF. The chain joins TRBV5-8 to TRBJ1-2, with D perhaps TRBD1 (6 bases). V lost 4 bases, J lost 8 bases, and 30 bases lay in between. This CDR3 comprises 18 residues. Germline V CDR1 and CDR2: SGHTS, YDEGEE.

In this sample, this clone turned up once. The rearrangement joins TRBV14 to TRBJ2-7; 9 bases align to TRBD1. Losses at the gene ends were 2 bases for V and 4 bases for J; bases not matched to a gene: 3. Germline values: CDR1 SGHDN, CDR2 FVKESK. CDR3 length: 14 residues. This CDR3 is CASSQPGQGYEQYF. The CDR3 DNA reads TGTGCCAGCAGCCAACCGGGACAGGGTTACGAGCAGTACTTC.

The V call is TRBV19, the J call TRBJ2-5; 9 bases line up with TRBD2. The germline CDR1 and CDR2 sequences are LNHDA and SQIVND (reference sequence). This CDR3 is 15 amino acids long. Trimming at V came to 6 bases and at J to 0 bases, leaving 5 bases not matched to a gene. The CDR3 DNA reads TGTGCCAGTAGCCGGCGGGAGGGGTACCAAGAGACCCAGTACTTC. Its protein product is CASSRREGYQETQYF.

The V gene is TRBV6-2 or TRBV6-3, the J gene TRBJ2-1; 8 bases are shared with TRBD2. The length of the CDR3 is 17 residues. V was clipped by 0 bases and J by 9 bases; unmatched bases: 13. Germline lookup yields CDR1 MNHEY and CDR2 SVGEGT. CDR3 in amino acids: CASSYSSSKSGSGEQFF. CDR3 nucleotide sequence: TGTGCCAGCAGTTACTCGTCTTCGAAAAGCGGGAGTGGTGAGCAGTTCTTC.

The V and J genes are TRBV2 and TRBJ2-1, with 11 bases identical to TRBD2. The CDR3 runs to 17 residues. Losses at the gene ends were 4 bases for V and 2 bases for J; bases not matched to a gene: 7. Germline assignment: CDR1 SNHLY and CDR2 FYNNEI. The CDR3 spells CASSGFGLAGTYNEQFF. Written as DNA, the CDR3 is TGTGCCAGCAGTGGATTCGGACTAGCGGGTACCTACAATGAGCAGTTCTTC.

This clone was seen a handful of times. This chain links TRBV6-5 with TRBJ1-1; D is unresolved. The CDR3 runs 13 residues. The V end was cut by 3 bases, the J end by 1 base, with 6 bases between. Germline CDR1 and CDR2: MNHEY and SVGAGI. In nucleotides, the CDR3 is TGTGCCAGCAGTTATCTCGGGAACACTGAAGCTTTCTTT. This gives the protein CASSYLGNTEAFF.

This chain connects TRBV30 to TRBJ1-5; D not resolved. Germline V CDR1 and CDR2: GTSNPN, SVGIG (reference sequence). This CDR3 contains 15 residues. The CDR3 region is CATTPGGRSNQPQHF. The CDR3, as DNA: TGTGCAACAACGCCCGGCGGCCGCAGCAATCAGCCCCAGCATTTT.

The rearrangement links TRBV18 to TRBJ2-5; D perhaps matches TRBD2 (5 bases). Germline lookup yields CDR1 KGHSH and CDR2 LQKENI. The CDR3 extends over 16 amino acids. V lost 0 bases and J 5 bases, leaving 16 bases between the germline ends. The CDR3 here is CASSPPPPGVGETQYF. The CDR3 DNA reads as TGTGCCAGCTCACCACCCCCCCCCGGGGTCGGGGAGACCCAGTACTTC. Full variable domain (remainder filled in from reference TRBV18 and TRBJ2-5): NAGVMQNPRHLVRRRGQEARLRCSPMKGHSHVYWYRQLPEEGLKFMVYLQKENIIDESGMPKERFSAEFPKEGPSILRIQQVVRGDSAAYFCASSPPPPGVGETQYFGPGTRLLVL.

This clone was picked up one time. The rearrangement uses TRBV2 and TRBJ1-6; no clear D. V gave up 3 bases and J gave up 7 bases, with 7 bases separating them. The CDR3 is 13 residues long. Germline V CDR1 and CDR2: SNHLY, FYNNEI. The CDR3: CASSDYRNSPLHF. CDR3 nucleotide sequence: TGTGCCAGCAGTGATTATCGGAATTCACCCCTCCACTTT.

The V and J genes are TRBV19 and TRBJ1-1; D ambiguous. Germline loops: CDR1 LNHDA, CDR2 SQIVND (reference sequence). V dropped 5 bases and J dropped 2 bases, with 12 bases sitting between them. The CDR3 is 14 amino acids. CDR3 sequence reads: CASSPQTVNTEAFF. The DNA of the CDR3 is TGTGCCAGTAGTCCCCAAACGGTAAACACTGAAGCTTTCTTT.

This rearrangement joins TRBV27 to TRBJ2-2, with a tentative D call TRBD1 (5 bases). Germline V gene data show CDR1 as MNHEY and CDR2 as SMNVEV (reference sequence). The CDR3 runs to 14 residues. V lost 5 bases and J 0 bases, leaving 7 bases between the germline ends. The CDR3 protein is CASSRGPNTGELFF. In DNA form, the CDR3 reads TGTGCCAGCAGTAGGGGCCCGAACACCGGGGAGCTGTTTTTT.

The rearrangement joins TRBV30 to TRBJ1-1; 9 nucleotides agree with TRBD1. The CDR3 is made up of 16 amino acids. Germline assignment: CDR1 GTSNPN and CDR2 SVGIG (reference sequence). Germline trimming cut 1 base from V and 0 bases from J; bases unmatched to any gene: 6. The CDR3 spells CAWSGGQGRMNTEAFF. The CDR3 coding sequence is TGTGCCTGGAGTGGGGGACAGGGAAGGATGAACACTGAAGCTTTCTTT.

The chain has TRBV6-4 and TRBJ2-2; D possibly corresponds to TRBD2 (5 bases). V lost 3 bases, J lost 3 bases, and 11 bases lay in between. CDR1 and CDR2 from the germline V gene are MRHNA and SNTAGT. The CDR3 loop spans 15 amino acids. The CDR3 loop reads CASSENGEYTGELFF. CDR3 nucleotides: TGTGCCAGCAGTGAAAACGGGGAGTACACCGGGGAGCTGTTTTTT.

CDR3 DNA: TGTGCCAGCAGTTACCGGACTAGCGGGGGGGCAAATGAGCAGTTCTTC. Its protein product is CASSYRTSGGANEQFF. V and J are TRBV2 and TRBJ2-1; 15 bases agree with TRBD2. The CDR3 is 16 residues long. Germline V gene data show CDR1 as SNHLY and CDR2 as FYNNEI. Trimming cost V 5 bases and J 7 bases; bases outside gene matches: 6.